Listed below are T cell receptor beta chains from one sample, sequenced in a study of T cells in localized non-small cell lung cancer. The repertoire was sequenced with immunoSEQ multiplex PCR; TCRdb's copy has only in-frame clones and lacks some. In the table there are over a thousand clones, under 25% of which are singletons. Here the sequenced sample was normal lung tissue next to the tumor, taken before any cancer treatment. The receptors were sampled from a woman aged 40-75 years with stage I lung adenocarcinoma. Each CDR3 is given with its conserved first and last residue. D genes are given only for firm matches. The size of a clone is reported for some rows only, either as once, few or many, or as a class for expanded clones.

TRBV28	TRBD1	TRBJ1-2	large	CASSLGRGRGYTF	TGTGCCAGCAGTTTAGGGAGGGGGCGCGGCTACACCTTC
TRBV19	NA	TRBJ1-2	NA	CASRTGPLYGYTF	TGTGCCAGTCGAACTGGGCCACTTTATGGCTACACCTTC
TRBV7-2	NA	TRBJ1-4	medium-sized	CASSFSRQEKLFF	TGTGCCAGCAGCTTCTCCCGACAGGAAAAACTGTTTTTT
TRBV25-1	NA	TRBJ1-2	NA	CASSLGTNYGYTF	TGTGCCAGCAGTTTGGGGACAAACTATGGCTACACCTTC
TRBV18	TRBD1	TRBJ1-1	few	CASSPERQGVGMNF	TGTGCCAGCTCACCCGAGAGACAGGGTGTGGGGATGAACTTT
TRBV5-1	NA	TRBJ1-2	NA	CASSLSGVHYGYTF	TGCGCCAGCAGCTTGAGTGGGGTGCACTATGGCTACACCTTC
TRBV11-3	NA	TRBJ2-1	medium-sized	CASSLDSYGHNEQFF	TGTGCCAGCAGCTTAGACAGTTATGGGCACAATGAGCAGTTCTTC
TRBV6-8	TRBD2	TRBJ2-3	few	CASSYSSSGDYTDTQYF	TGTGCCAGCAGTTACTCGAGCAGCGGGGACTACACAGATACGCAGTATTTT
TRBV28	NA	TRBJ2-7	NA	CASRHNRIISSYEQYF	TGTGCCAGCAGGCACAACAGGATTATCAGCTCCTACGAGCAGTACTTC
TRBV11-3	TRBD1	TRBJ1-1	few	CASSRDRLNTEAFF	TGTGCCAGCAGCAGGGACAGATTGAACACTGAAGCTTTCTTT
TRBV29-1	NA	TRBJ2-7	NA	CSATQTGSGEQYF	TGCAGCGCCACTCAGACAGGTTCTGGCGAGCAGTACTTC
TRBV5-1	NA	TRBJ2-1	NA	CASSPELASYNEQFF	TGCGCCAGCAGCCCAGAACTAGCTTCTTACAATGAGCAGTTCTTC
TRBV6-8	NA	TRBJ2-7	NA	CASAGTENTYEQYF	TGTGCCAGTGCCGGGACCGAAAACACCTACGAGCAGTACTTC
TRBV7-2	TRBD1	TRBJ2-1	NA	CASSPGQANEQFF	TGTGCCAGCAGCCCTGGACAGGCAAATGAGCAGTTCTTC
TRBV19	NA	TRBJ1-5	NA	CASTRDPVHYSNQPQHF	TGTGCCAGTACTAGGGACCCGGTCCATTATAGCAATCAGCCCCAGCATTTT
TRBV6-8	NA	TRBJ1-2	large	CASSYSTSGIYGYTF	TGTGCCAGCAGTTACTCGACTTCAGGGATCTATGGCTACACCTTC
TRBV11-3	NA	TRBJ1-1	few	CASSLISRGLNTEAFF	TGTGCCAGCAGCTTAATAAGTAGGGGGTTGAACACTGAAGCTTTCTTT
TRBV19	TRBD1	TRBJ2-7	NA	CASRRDRGNSYEQYF	TGTGCCAGTAGGAGGGACAGGGGGAACTCCTACGAGCAGTACTTC
TRBV11-3	NA	TRBJ2-1	few	CASSLGPLSYNEQFF	TGTGCCAGCAGCTTAGGCCCCTTATCCTACAATGAGCAGTTCTTC
TRBV11-3	TRBD2	TRBJ2-1	few	CASSFGGGASYEQFF	TGTGCCAGCAGCTTCGGCGGGGGGGCCTCGTATGAGCAGTTCTTC
TRBV11-3	NA	TRBJ2-3	NA	CASSFLGDSTDTQYF	TGTGCCAGCAGCTTCCTCGGGGACAGCACAGATACGCAGTATTTT
TRBV11-3	TRBD2	TRBJ2-5	large	CASSTLSGGETQYF	TGTGCCAGCAGCACTCTTAGCGGGGGGGAGACCCAGTACTTC
TRBV29-1	NA	TRBJ1-1	NA	CSVILRESEAFF	TGCAGCGTTATTTTAAGGGAGTCTGAAGCTTTCTTT
TRBV11-3	NA	TRBJ1-1	large	CASSYRGANTEAFF	TGTGCCAGCAGCTATCGGGGGGCAAACACTGAAGCTTTCTTT
TRBV5-1	TRBD2	TRBJ2-3	NA	CASSPELTSGRTDTQYF	TGCGCCAGCAGCCCAGAATTAACTAGCGGGAGGACAGATACGCAGTATTTT
TRBV11-3	NA	TRBJ1-5	medium-sized	CASSPSNPGHQPQHF	TGTGCCAGCAGCCCTTCTAATCCTGGGCATCAGCCCCAGCATTTT
TRBV18	NA	TRBJ1-5	NA	CASSPGTLPNQPQHF	TGTGCCAGCTCACCGGGGACACTCCCCAATCAGCCCCAGCATTTT
TRBV6-8	NA	TRBJ2-1	few	CASSQPGSPAYNEQFF	TGTGCCAGCAGCCAACCGGGTAGCCCAGCCTACAATGAGCAGTTCTTC
TRBV11-3	TRBD1	TRBJ2-7	NA	CASSVHRGRSYEQYF	TGTGCCAGCAGCGTCCACAGGGGACGAAGCTACGAGCAGTACTTC
TRBV15	NA	TRBJ1-4	NA	CATSQGGRENEKLFF	TGTGCCACCAGCCAAGGAGGCAGGGAAAATGAAAAACTGTTTTTT
TRBV12-2	NA	TRBJ2-1	few	CATIGTDAYNEQFF	TGTGCCACCATAGGGACAGACGCTTACAATGAGCAGTTCTTC
TRBV28	TRBD1	TRBJ1-4	NA	CASSLIQGGVEKLFF	TGTGCCAGCAGTTTGATACAGGGGGGTGTTGAAAAACTGTTTTTT
TRBV28	NA	TRBJ1-2	few	CASSSVDRQTNYGYTF	TGTGCCAGCAGTTCCGTCGACAGGCAGACTAACTATGGCTACACCTTC
TRBV6-8	NA	TRBJ1-1	few	CASSPLGGPEAFF	TGTGCCAGCAGCCCCTTGGGGGGCCCAGAAGCTTTCTTT
TRBV11-3	TRBD1	TRBJ2-1	NA	CASSIDRAPYNEQFF	TGTGCCAGCAGCATCGACAGGGCCCCCTACAATGAGCAGTTCTTC
TRBV7-7	TRBD1	TRBJ2-2	few	CASSPTGRNTGELFF	TGTGCCAGCAGCCCGACAGGGCGGAACACCGGGGAGCTGTTTTTT
TRBV28	TRBD1	TRBJ1-5	large	CASSFGDRDNQPQHF	TGTGCCAGCAGTTTCGGGGACAGGGATAATCAGCCCCAGCATTTT
TRBV28	TRBD1	TRBJ1-2	few	CASSSLTGGVDYGYTF	TGTGCCAGCAGTTCGTTGACAGGGGGCGTAGACTATGGCTACACCTTC
TRBV9	TRBD1	TRBJ1-5	NA	CASGVTGQAIQPQHF	TGTGCCAGCGGGGTAACGGGACAGGCGATTCAGCCCCAGCATTTT
TRBV11-3	TRBD2	TRBJ2-1	NA	CASSPFAGDNEQFF	TGTGCCAGCAGCCCCTTTGCGGGGGACAATGAGCAGTTCTTC
TRBV11-3	TRBD1	TRBJ2-1	NA	CASSSYRGNGNEQFF	TGTGCCAGCAGCAGTTACAGGGGAAACGGCAATGAGCAGTTCTTC
TRBV19	TRBD1	TRBJ1-4	few	CASRQTGGSEKLFF	TGTGCCAGTAGACAGACAGGGGGAAGTGAAAAACTGTTTTTT
TRBV19	NA	TRBJ1-1	few	CASRDGWGGPEAFF	TGTGCCAGTAGGGACGGGTGGGGGGGCCCTGAAGCTTTCTTT
TRBV11-3	NA	TRBJ2-3	NA	CASSLDVNPSTDTQYF	TGTGCCAGCAGCCTAGACGTCAACCCAAGCACAGATACGCAGTATTTT
TRBV18	TRBD2	TRBJ2-1	NA	CASSPRTSGINEQFF	TGTGCCAGCTCACCACGGACTAGCGGAATCAATGAGCAGTTCTTC
TRBV28	NA	TRBJ1-2	NA	CASRRDGLYGYTF	TGTGCCAGCAGGAGGGACGGACTCTATGGCTACACCTTC
TRBV8-2	NA	TRBJ2-2	few	CASSFSRRESVTGELFF	TGTGCCAGCAGTTTTTCCCGGCGGGAGTCGGTCACCGGGGAGCTGTTTTTT
TRBV19	TRBD2	TRBJ2-1	large	CASSIASSGGGEQFF	TGTGCCAGTAGTATAGCGAGTAGCGGGGGGGGTGAGCAGTTCTTC
TRBV1	NA	TRBJ2-7	few	CASSPRTSGGTSSYEQYF	TGCGCCAGCAGCCCGAGGACTAGCGGGGGAACCAGCTCCTACGAGCAGTACTTC
TRBV9	TRBD1	TRBJ1-5	medium-sized	CASSEGTGPGGQPQHF	TGTGCCAGCAGCGAGGGGACAGGGCCCGGAGGACAGCCCCAGCATTTT